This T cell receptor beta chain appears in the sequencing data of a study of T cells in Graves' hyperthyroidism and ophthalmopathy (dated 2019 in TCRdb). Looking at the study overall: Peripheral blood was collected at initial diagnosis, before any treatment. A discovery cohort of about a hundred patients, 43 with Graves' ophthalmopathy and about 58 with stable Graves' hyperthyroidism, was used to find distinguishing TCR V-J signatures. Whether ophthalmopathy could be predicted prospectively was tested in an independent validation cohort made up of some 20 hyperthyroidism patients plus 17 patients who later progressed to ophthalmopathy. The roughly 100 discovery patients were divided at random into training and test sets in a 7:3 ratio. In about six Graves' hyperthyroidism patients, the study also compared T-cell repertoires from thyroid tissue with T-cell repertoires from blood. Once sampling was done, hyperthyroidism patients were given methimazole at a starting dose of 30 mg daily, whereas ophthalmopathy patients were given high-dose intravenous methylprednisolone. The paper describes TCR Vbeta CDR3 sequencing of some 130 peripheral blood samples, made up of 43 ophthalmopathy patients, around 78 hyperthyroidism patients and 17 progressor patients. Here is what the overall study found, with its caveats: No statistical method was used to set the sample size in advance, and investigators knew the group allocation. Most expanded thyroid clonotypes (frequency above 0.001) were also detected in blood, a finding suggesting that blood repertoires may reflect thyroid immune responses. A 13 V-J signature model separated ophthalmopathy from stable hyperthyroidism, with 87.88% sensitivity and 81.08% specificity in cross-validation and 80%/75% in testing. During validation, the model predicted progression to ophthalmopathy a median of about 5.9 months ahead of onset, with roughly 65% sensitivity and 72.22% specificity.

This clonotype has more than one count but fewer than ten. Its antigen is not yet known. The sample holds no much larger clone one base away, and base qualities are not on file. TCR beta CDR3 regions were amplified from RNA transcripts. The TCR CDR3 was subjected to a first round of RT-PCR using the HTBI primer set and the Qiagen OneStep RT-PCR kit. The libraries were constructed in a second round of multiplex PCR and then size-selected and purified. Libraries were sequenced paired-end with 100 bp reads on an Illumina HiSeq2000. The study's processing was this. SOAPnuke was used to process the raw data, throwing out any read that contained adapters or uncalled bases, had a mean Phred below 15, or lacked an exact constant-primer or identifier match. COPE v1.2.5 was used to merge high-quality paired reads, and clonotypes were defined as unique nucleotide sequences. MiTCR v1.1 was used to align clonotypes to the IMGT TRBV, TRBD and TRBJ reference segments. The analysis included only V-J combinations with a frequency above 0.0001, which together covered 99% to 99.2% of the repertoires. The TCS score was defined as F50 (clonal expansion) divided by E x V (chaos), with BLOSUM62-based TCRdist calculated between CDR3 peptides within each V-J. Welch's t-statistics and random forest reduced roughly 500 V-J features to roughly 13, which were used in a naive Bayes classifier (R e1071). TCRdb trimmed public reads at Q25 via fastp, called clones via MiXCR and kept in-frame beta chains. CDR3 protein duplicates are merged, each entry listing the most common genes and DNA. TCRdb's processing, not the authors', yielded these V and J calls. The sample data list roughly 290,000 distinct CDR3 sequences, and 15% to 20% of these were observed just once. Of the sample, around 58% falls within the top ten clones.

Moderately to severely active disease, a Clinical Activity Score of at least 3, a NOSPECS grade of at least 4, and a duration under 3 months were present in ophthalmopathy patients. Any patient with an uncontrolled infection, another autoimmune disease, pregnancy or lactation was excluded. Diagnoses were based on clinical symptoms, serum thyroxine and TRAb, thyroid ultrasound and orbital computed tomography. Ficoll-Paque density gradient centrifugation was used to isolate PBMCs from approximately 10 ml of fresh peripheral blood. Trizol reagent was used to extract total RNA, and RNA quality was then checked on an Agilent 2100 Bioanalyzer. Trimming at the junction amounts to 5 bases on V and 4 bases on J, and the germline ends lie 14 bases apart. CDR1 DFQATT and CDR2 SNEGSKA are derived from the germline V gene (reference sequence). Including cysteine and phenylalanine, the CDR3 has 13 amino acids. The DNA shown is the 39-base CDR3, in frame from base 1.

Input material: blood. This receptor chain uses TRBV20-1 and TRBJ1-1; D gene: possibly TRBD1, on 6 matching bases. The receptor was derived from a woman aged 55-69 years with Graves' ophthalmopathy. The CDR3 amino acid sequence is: CSAQQGAGTEAFF. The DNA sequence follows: TGCAGTGCTCAACAGGGCGCGGGCACTGAAGCTTTCTTT.